These 31 T cell receptor beta chains share one sample of origin, sequenced in a study of blood T cell repertoires in COVID-19. Here immunoSEQ multiplex PCR was the method, and the copy in TCRdb shows in-frame clones only, minus some. The sample lists around 270,000 clones, about 88% occurring once. Sequenced: peripheral blood. The receptors stem from a man aged 60-69 years who had recovered from COVID-19.

The table lists this clone with a few counts. The gene calls are TRBV4-2 and TRBJ1-5; D might be TRBD1 (5 bases). Germline-derived CDR1 and CDR2 are LGHNA and YNFKEQ. The CDR3 contains 16 residues. V lost 0 bases and J lost 5, with 14 bases in between. This CDR3 reads CASSQEGGMLDQPQHF. In DNA form, the CDR3 reads TGTGCCAGCAGCCAAGAGGGGGGAATGCTCGATCAGCCCCAGCATTTT.

The V call is TRBV19, the J call TRBJ2-7; TRBD1 matches 9 bases. The CDR3 loop spans 15 amino acids. Germline V gene data show CDR1 as LNHDA and CDR2 as SQIVND (reference sequence). J lost 0 bases, V lost 7 bases, and 7 bases had no gene match. In DNA form, the CDR3 reads TGTGCCAGTACCCTACGACAGGGGGGCTCCTACGAGCAGTACTTC. Encoded protein: CASTLRQGGSYEQYF.

This chain connects TRBV13 to TRBJ2-5; a weak D match, TRBD2 (5 bases). This CDR3 has 13 amino acids. V was shortened by 4 bases and J by 4 bases, with 10 bases between the two germline ends. CDR1 is PRHDT and CDR2 is FYEKMQ in the germline V gene (reference sequence). The CDR3, as DNA: TGTGCCAGCAGCTCCAGGAGGCTAGAGACCCAGTACTTC. It encodes CASSSRRLETQYF.

The chain carries TRBV13 and TRBJ1-2, with TRBD1 matching over 10 bases. With V trimmed by 5 bases and J by 4 bases, 7 bases remained unmatched. CDR1 is PRHDT and CDR2 is FYEKMQ in the germline V gene (reference sequence). This CDR3 region has 15 residues. CDR3 nucleotides: TGTGCCAGCAGCGACGGGACAGGGGAGTTCTATGGCTACACCTTC. Translated, it gives CASSDGTGEFYGYTF.

The chain recombines TRBV7-8 with TRBJ2-7, with D maybe TRBD1 (6 bases). Trimming took off 2 bases at V and 5 bases at J, with 10 bases between the two ends. Germline V gives CDR1 SGHVS, CDR2 FQNEAQ. The length of the CDR3 is 13 residues. For the CDR3, the DNA is TGTGCCAGCAGCTTACGCAGGGGTGACGAGCAGTACTTC. It encodes CASSLRRGDEQYF.

The V call is TRBV7-3, the J call TRBJ1-3; the D is unclear. Trimming shortened V by 3 bases and J by 9 bases, and 15 bases separated the two germline ends. The germline gives CDR1 SGHTA, CDR2 FQGTGA. The CDR3 is 14 residues long. CDR3 bases: TGTGCCAGCAGCTTGGAATCTTCAGGTGGCACCATATATTTT. Translation gives CASSLESSGGTIYF.

This clone appeared a single time. The chain recombines TRBV10-3 with TRBJ2-1; no clear D. CDR1 is ENHRY and CDR2 is SYGVKD in the germline V gene. This CDR3 comprises 15 residues. Trimming shortened V by 2 bases and J by 3 bases, and 11 bases separated the two germline ends. CDR3 sequence (DNA): TGTGCCATCAGTGAGGTTTCAGCAGGCTACAATGAGCAGTTCTTC. Amino acids: CAISEVSAGYNEQFF.

The rearrangement joins TRBV5-1 to TRBJ2-5; the match to TRBD1 covers 9 bases. With 0 bases clipped from V and 5 bases from J, the junction kept 11 bases outside the gene matches. This CDR3 is built from 17 residues. Per germline, CDR1 SGHRS and CDR2 YFSETQ. CDR3 coding DNA: TGCGCCAGCAGCTTGGGTTTATGGACAGGGGTAGGGGAGACCCAGTACTTC. It encodes CASSLGLWTGVGETQYF.

The table lists this clone with a few counts. The chain has TRBV3-1 (or the pseudogene TRBV3-2) and TRBJ2-3; 10 bases fit TRBD1. Germline CDR1 reads LGHDT; CDR2 reads YNNKEL (reference sequence). This CDR3 region has 16 residues. J was trimmed by 6 bases and V by 4 bases; bases with no gene match: 10. This CDR3 is CASSRGQGVVWDTQYF. The CDR3 bases are TGTGCCAGCAGCCGAGGACAGGGGGTAGTTTGGGATACGCAGTATTTT.

This chain connects TRBV5-1 to TRBJ1-6; D is unresolved. From germline, CDR1 is SGHRS and CDR2 YFSETQ. Trimming cost V 1 base and J 1 base, with 6 bases left between them. This CDR3 has 15 amino acids. The CDR3 region is CASSLSGSYNSPLHF. CDR3 nucleotide sequence: TGCGCCAGCAGCTTGTCCGGTTCCTATAATTCACCCCTCCACTTT. Combining the CDR3 with reference TRBV5-1 and TRBJ1-6 gives the whole variable domain KAGVTQTPRYLIKTRGQQVTLSCSPISGHRSVSWYQQTPGQGLQFLFEYFSETQRNKGNFPGRFSGRQFSNSRSEMNVSTLELGDSALYLCASSLSGSYNSPLHFGNGTRLTVT.

CDR3 in amino acids: CASSERRQLNTEAFF. Here the CDR3 DNA reads TGCGCCAGCAGTGAGAGGAGGCAGCTGAACACTGAAGCTTTCTTT. The chain combines TRBV10-1 with TRBJ1-1, with D uncertain. The CDR3 is 15 residues long. The germline V gene has CDR1 WNHNN and CDR2 SYGVQD (reference sequence). V dropped 2 bases and J dropped 0 bases, with 10 bases sitting between them.

The genes are TRBV5-1 and TRBJ1-1; 9 bases are a match to TRBD1. V lost 4 bases, J lost 4 bases, and 8 bases stayed unmatched. Looked up from germline, CDR1 is SGHRS and CDR2 is YFSETQ. CDR3 length: 15 amino acids. CDR3: CASSARTGEVTEAFF. CDR3 bases: TGCGCCAGCAGCGCCCGGACAGGGGAGGTCACTGAAGCTTTCTTT.

J is TRBJ1-2 and V is TRBV3-1 (or the pseudogene TRBV3-2); D may be TRBD1 (5 bases). The CDR3 has 14 amino acids. Germline CDR1 reads LGHDT; CDR2 reads YNNKEL (reference sequence). The ends were cut back, 1 base at V and 3 bases at J, with 9 bases in the middle. The CDR3, as DNA: TGTGCCAGCAGCCAAGGATGGGGGGACTATGGCTACACCTTC. It translates to CASSQGWGDYGYTF.

V usage is TRBV5-1 and J usage is TRBJ1-1; D call uncertain. V lost 4 bases and J lost 4, with 11 bases in between. The germline V gene encodes CDR1 SGHRS and CDR2 YFSETQ. The CDR3 loop spans 13 amino acids. The CDR3 DNA is TGCGCCAGCAGCCCCTCGCCCGGCACTGAAGCTTTCTTT. It translates to CASSPSPGTEAFF.

DNA of the CDR3: TGTGCCAGCAGTGAATGGGCAGGGGCAAACGTAAACACTGAAGCTTTCTTT. This gives the protein CASSEWAGANVNTEAFF. The chain uses TRBV2 and TRBJ1-1; TRBD1 is a possible D gene (6 bases). Germline CDR1 reads SNHLY; CDR2 reads FYNNEI. The CDR3 covers 17 residues. V was cut by 2 bases and J by 2 bases, with 18 bases left in between.

The V gene is TRBV30, the J gene TRBJ1-5, with D possibly TRBD1 on 6 matching bases. This CDR3 is built from 17 residues. Trimming shortened V by 1 base and J by 0 bases, and 16 bases separated the two germline ends. The V gene's germline CDR1 is GTSNPN and CDR2 SVGIG (reference sequence). DNA of the CDR3: TGTGCCTGGAGTGCTGATATACAGGGCTATAGCAATCAGCCCCAGCATTTT. This codes for CAWSADIQGYSNQPQHF.

This chain uses TRBV5-1 with TRBJ1-1, with D hard to call. The germline CDR1 and CDR2 sequences are SGHRS and YFSETQ. The length of the CDR3 is 13 residues. V lost 4 bases, J lost 0 bases, and 7 bases lay in between. DNA for the CDR3: TGCGCCAGCAGCCGAGGAGTGAACACTGAAGCTTTCTTT. Amino acids: CASSRGVNTEAFF.

This rearrangement joins TRBV15 to TRBJ1-1; possibly TRBD1 for D (6 bases). Trimming pared 4 bases from V and 5 bases from J, leaving 17 bases between. In germline, CDR1 is LNHNV, CDR2 YYDKDF (reference sequence). The CDR3 runs to 15 residues. The CDR3 loop reads CATSTRTGRGTEAFF. The CDR3 coding sequence is TGTGCCACCAGCACTAGAACAGGGAGAGGGACTGAAGCTTTCTTT.

The V gene is TRBV2, the J gene TRBJ1-6; 12 nucleotides agree with TRBD1. The length of the CDR3 is 17 residues. The germline gives CDR1 SNHLY, CDR2 FYNNEI. J was trimmed by 14 bases and V by 3 bases; bases with no gene match: 14. In DNA, the CDR3 is TGTGCCAGCAGTGAGTCCGGGACAGGGGGCCTTCAGGGAGCCCTCCACTTT. Translation gives CASSESGTGGLQGALHF.

V usage is TRBV6-1 and J usage is TRBJ1-2, with D uncertain. The CDR3 sequence is 13 residues long. Germline values: CDR1 MNHNS, CDR2 SASEGT. With 1 base removed from V and 2 bases from J, the gap between germline ends came to 5 bases. The CDR3 region is CASSEGANYGYTF. The CDR3 DNA sequence: TGTGCCAGCAGTGAAGGGGCCAACTATGGCTACACCTTC.

This clone came up once. The genes are TRBV7-7 and TRBJ1-4; D remains ambiguous. The CDR3 length is 13 residues. Germline CDR1 and CDR2: SSHAT and FNYEAQ (reference sequence). The CDR3 DNA reads as TGTGCTAGCGCTGAGGGCCTTTATGAAAAACTGTTTTTT. Protein: CASAEGLYEKLFF.

The genes are TRBV21-1 and TRBJ1-5; the tabulated D call, TRBD1, remains unverified against the DNA. TRBV21-1 is an annotated pseudogene. This CDR3 comprises 19 residues. CDR3 residues: CASLLTGRGLWYSNQPQHF. CDR3 nucleotide sequence: TGTGCCAGCTTACTGACCGGCAGGGGGCTTTGGTATAGCAATCAGCCCCAGCATTTT.

The chain has TRBV4-2 and TRBJ2-7, with unresolved D. The V and J ends lost 1 base and 2 bases respectively, with 9 bases between them. Germline values: CDR1 LGHNA, CDR2 YNFKEQ. The CDR3 has 14 amino acids. The CDR3 sequence: CASSQGPQTYEQYF. The CDR3 bases are TGTGCCAGCAGCCAAGGGCCACAAACCTACGAGCAGTACTTC.

CDR3 nucleotide sequence: TGTGCCAGCAGCTTGGTGGGGACAGGGGAGTGGCGGGCCAACGTCCTGACTTTC. Protein sequence: CASSLVGTGEWRANVLTF. This chain links TRBV5-5 with TRBJ2-6, with 10 bases matching TRBD1. The CDR3 has 18 amino acids. CDR1 SGHKS and CDR2 YYEKEE come from the germline V gene (reference sequence). V was clipped by 0 bases and J by 5 bases; unmatched bases: 8.

For the CDR3, the DNA is TGTGCCAGCAGCCAAGGCGAACTAGCGGGGGCACAAGAGACCCAGTACTTC. Protein product: CASSQGELAGAQETQYF. The rearrangement joins TRBV4-2 to TRBJ2-5; 11 positions match TRBD2. The CDR3 covers 17 residues. CDR1 and CDR2 (germline): LGHNA, YNFKEQ. V was clipped by 1 base and J by 2 bases; unmatched bases: 6.

This chain connects TRBV27 to TRBJ1-2, with unresolved D. The germline V and J ends were trimmed by 5 bases and 1 base, with 11 bases remaining between them. The V gene's germline CDR1 is MNHEY and CDR2 SMNVEV (reference sequence). CDR3 length: 14 amino acids. The CDR3 sequence is CASSPDTLNYGYTF. The CDR3 DNA reads TGTGCCAGCAGTCCAGACACTCTTAACTATGGCTACACCTTC.

The chain carries TRBV19 and TRBJ1-2; 7 nucleotides align to TRBD1. The germline gives CDR1 LNHDA, CDR2 SQIVND (reference sequence). V lost 7 bases and J lost 3; bases outside the gene matches: 11. The CDR3 is made up of 15 amino acids. CDR3 coding DNA: TGTGCCAGTATGACAGCGAGGGGGCAACACTATGGCTACACCTTC. Translating gives CASMTARGQHYGYTF.

This chain joins TRBV7-2 and TRBJ2-5; TRBD2 aligns across 9 bases. From germline, CDR1 is SGHTA and CDR2 FQGNSA. J lost 10 bases, V lost 1 base, and 13 bases had no gene match. The CDR3 runs 16 residues. This CDR3 reads CASSLDPSGAAGGQYF. CDR3 nucleotide sequence: TGTGCCAGCAGCTTAGATCCTAGCGGGGCCGCAGGGGGCCAGTACTTC. The whole variable domain, remainder taken from reference TRBV7-2 and TRBJ2-5, is GAGVSQSPSNKVTEKGKDVELRCDPISGHTALYWYRQSLGQGLEFLIYFQGNSAPDKSGLPSDRFSAERTGGSVSTLTIQRTQQEDSAVYLCASSLDPSGAAGGQYFGPGTRLLVL.

The rearrangement links TRBV10-1 to TRBJ2-7; 8 nucleotides agree with TRBD1. V shed 2 bases and J 7 bases; nucleotides not matched to a gene: 7. CDR3 length equals 14 residues. Germline V CDR1 and CDR2: WNHNN, SYGVQD (reference sequence). CDR3 DNA sequence: TGCGCCAGCAGTGAGCTCCAGGGGGCGGGGGAGCAGTACTTC. Translation: CASSELQGAGEQYF.

CDR3 DNA: TGTGCCAGCAGTCCTCAGGGGTCCCGTGAGCAGTTCTTC. It encodes CASSPQGSREQFF. V and J are TRBV27 and TRBJ2-1; TRBD1 might be the D (6 bases). Per the germline V gene, CDR1 is MNHEY and CDR2 is SMNVEV (reference sequence). Trimming shortened V by 5 bases and J by 9 bases, and 14 bases separated the two germline ends. This CDR3 spans 13 amino acids.

The chain recombines TRBV25-1 with TRBJ2-1; 11 bases match TRBD1. The CDR3 is 15 residues long. Germline trimming cut 6 bases from V and 5 bases from J; bases unmatched to any gene: 6. Looked up from germline, CDR1 is MGHDK and CDR2 is SYGVNS. This CDR3 reads CASRTPGQGDNEQFF. Written as DNA, the CDR3 is TGTGCCAGCAGGACCCCGGGACAGGGGGACAATGAGCAGTTCTTC.